This is a list of T cell receptor beta chains from one sample in a study of blood T cell repertoires in COVID-19. Method: immunoSEQ multiplex PCR; TCRdb's copy keeps in-frame clones and lacks some. The repertoire holds 55,000 to 90,000 clones, with about 89% as singletons. Sequencing was performed on peripheral blood. These TCRs come from a woman in her fifties or sixties with acute or convalescent COVID-19. CDR3s include the opening cysteine and the closing phenylalanine or tryptophan. D genes are given only for firm matches. Size tells how often a clone was seen (once, few, many) or the class of an expanded clone, and some rows leave it out.

.	few	TRBV5-1	TRBJ1-4	CASSLFGTNEKLFF	TGCGCCAGCAGCTTGTTCGGAACTAATGAAAAACTGTTTTTT
.	.	TRBV5-1	TRBJ2-7	CASSLGGANEQYF	TGCGCCAGCAGCTTGGGAGGTGCCAACGAGCAGTACTTC
.	.	TRBV19	TRBJ1-1	CASSIVRQMNTEAFF	TGTGCCAGTAGTATCGTAAGACAGATGAACACTGAAGCTTTCTTT
.	.	TRBV7-2	TRBJ2-7	CASSFLSMTYEQYF	TGTGCCAGCAGCTTCCTCAGTATGACCTACGAGCAGTACTTC
.	.	TRBV3-1/TRBV3-2	TRBJ1-3	CASSLEPGDTIYF	TGTGCCAGCAGCCTCGAACCGGGGGACACCATATATTTT
TRBD2	once	TRBV5-5	TRBJ2-2	CASSLLLAGRTGELFF	TGTGCCAGCAGCTTGCTGCTAGCGGGGCGGACCGGGGAGCTGTTTTTT
TRBD1	.	TRBV5-1	TRBJ2-7	CASSPGTGAEQYF	TGCGCCAGCAGCCCCGGGACAGGGGCCGAGCAGTACTTC
TRBD1	.	TRBV28	TRBJ1-4	CASSLAGTGDEKLFF	TGTGCCAGCAGTTTAGCCGGGACAGGGGACGAAAAACTGTTTTTT
.	.	TRBV30	TRBJ1-3	CAWSRGGDGNTIYF	TGTGCCTGGAGCCGCGGGGGGGACGGAAACACCATATATTTT
TRBD1	.	TRBV9	TRBJ2-3	CASSEGPGQGTDTQYF	TGTGCCAGCAGCGAGGGTCCGGGACAGGGCACAGATACGCAGTATTTT
TRBD1	once	TRBV10-1	TRBJ2-7	CASDRGHQSYEQYF	TGCGCCAGCGACAGGGGCCACCAATCTTACGAGCAGTACTTC
.	.	TRBV4-2	TRBJ1-1	CASSLSERVRNTEAFF	TGTGCCAGCAGCCTATCCGAACGGGTCAGGAACACTGAAGCTTTCTTT
TRBD2	few	TRBV3-1/TRBV3-2	TRBJ2-3	CASSPGRSGGAQYF	TGTGCCAGCAGCCCCGGGAGAAGCGGGGGTGCGCAGTATTTT
.	.	TRBV3-1/TRBV3-2	TRBJ2-7	CASSHYRQRSPYEQYF	TGTGCCAGCAGCCATTATAGACAACGCTCCCCTTACGAGCAGTACTTC
.	few	TRBV7-9	TRBJ1-2	CASSLLSGFVGYTF	TGTGCCAGCAGCTTATTATCGGGGTTCGTTGGCTACACCTTC
TRBD1	.	TRBV6-1	TRBJ2-3	CASSEPGGSDTQYF	TGTGCCAGCAGTGAACCAGGGGGCTCAGATACGCAGTATTTT
.	.	TRBV29-1	TRBJ2-7	CSVSTGTTYEQYF	TGCAGCGTTAGTACAGGGACAACCTACGAGCAGTACTTC
.	.	TRBV3-1/TRBV3-2	TRBJ2-1	CASSLTGNSYNEQFF	TGTGCCAGCAGCCTTACAGGGAACTCCTACAATGAGCAGTTCTTC
TRBD2	few	TRBV18	TRBJ2-7	CASSPPTGGSIPYEQYF	TGTGCCAGCTCACCACCGACGGGAGGGTCGATTCCCTACGAGCAGTACTTC
.	.	TRBV12-3/TRBV12-4	TRBJ1-1	CASSWAVNTEAFF	TGTGCCAGCAGTTGGGCAGTGAACACTGAAGCTTTCTTT
TRBD1	.	TRBV5-1	TRBJ2-1	CASIDRGATEEQFF	TGCGCCAGCATAGACAGGGGGGCAACCGAGGAGCAGTTCTTC
.	.	TRBV2	TRBJ1-4	CASSDLISVSYEKLFF	TGTGCCAGCAGTGACCTAATTAGCGTATCCTATGAAAAACTGTTTTTT
.	.	TRBV5-1	TRBJ2-3	CASSRGVGASTDTQYF	TGCGCCAGCAGCCGGGGTGTGGGGGCTAGCACAGATACGCAGTATTTT
TRBD2	.	TRBV2	TRBJ2-2	CASSEISGDTGELFF	TGTGCCAGCAGTGAAATTAGCGGGGACACCGGGGAGCTGTTTTTT
.	.	TRBV29-1	TRBJ1-1	CSVDWGRDTEAFF	TGCAGCGTTGATTGGGGGCGCGACACTGAAGCTTTCTTT
.	.	TRBV2	TRBJ1-5	CASSEQGSPDSNQPQHF	TGTGCCAGCAGTGAACAGGGTTCACCGGATAGCAATCAGCCCCAGCATTTT
TRBD1	.	TRBV5-1	TRBJ2-7	CASSSRRDRGHEQYF	TGCGCCAGCAGCTCCCGCCGGGACAGGGGGCACGAGCAGTACTTC
TRBD1	.	TRBV5-4	TRBJ2-1	CASSYGQGAYNEQFF	TGTGCCAGCAGTTACGGACAGGGGGCCTACAATGAGCAGTTCTTC
.	.	TRBV19	TRBJ2-5	CASSVRGQETQYF	TGTGCCAGTAGTGTCCGGGGGCAAGAGACCCAGTACTTC
TRBD1	many	TRBV5-1	TRBJ2-7	CASKKQGSTSYEQYF	TGCGCCAGCAAGAAACAGGGGTCCACGAGTTACGAGCAGTACTTC
.	.	TRBV12-3/TRBV12-4	TRBJ1-5	CASSSGGNQPQHF	TGTGCCAGCAGTTCCGGGGGCAATCAGCCCCAGCATTTT
.	.	TRBV29-1	TRBJ1-1	CSVEGREVAAFF	TGCAGCGTTGAAGGCAGGGAGGTCGCAGCTTTCTTT
TRBD1	few	TRBV7-2	TRBJ1-5	CASSTGTGGNQPQHF	TGTGCCAGCAGTACCGGGACAGGGGGAAACCAGCCCCAGCATTTT
TRBD1	.	TRBV19	TRBJ2-5	CASSDRGARETQYF	TGTGCCAGTAGTGACAGGGGCGCAAGGGAGACCCAGTACTTC
.	.	TRBV12-3/TRBV12-4	TRBJ2-1	CASSFGGNEQFF	TGTGCCAGCAGTTTCGGGGGTAATGAGCAGTTCTTC
.	.	TRBV19	TRBJ1-5	CASSINSNSNQPQHF	TGTGCCAGTAGTATAAACAGTAATAGCAATCAGCCCCAGCATTTT
.	.	TRBV19	TRBJ1-1	CASSIAGVPTEAFF	TGTGCCAGTAGTATAGCGGGGGTTCCCACTGAAGCTTTCTTT
TRBD2	once	TRBV4-2	TRBJ2-3	CASSQGLAGQSTDTQYF	TGTGCCAGCAGCCAAGGACTAGCGGGGCAAAGCACAGATACGCAGTATTTT
.	.	TRBV11-1	TRBJ1-6	CASSSRGDSPLHF	TGTGCCAGCAGCTCCCGGGGTGATTCACCCCTCCACTTT
.	.	TRBV12-3/TRBV12-4	TRBJ1-2	CASTLGANYGYTF	TGTGCCAGCACCCTCGGAGCTAACTATGGCTACACCTTC